This T cell receptor beta chain was captured in a study of OX40 agonist ivuxolimab in advanced cancers. The wider study: An agonistic human IgG2 monoclonal antibody against OX40 (CD134) was given. Dose-escalation patients' cancers were hepatocellular carcinoma, melanoma, renal cell or head and neck cancer.

As for this clone: Its target is not known.

Profiling relied on immunoSEQ multiplex PCR, and the TCRdb table lists in-frame clones only, not all of them. The sample shows some 17,000 clones, around 88% of them seen only once. The CDR3 runs to 15 residues. V shed 2 bases and J shed 4 bases, with 14 bases lying between them. Germline V lookup: CDR1 MNHEY, CDR2 SMNVEV (reference sequence). Findings and caveats of the study: More expanded clones were found, on average, in CD8+ than in CD4+ T cells. Both CD4+ and CD8+ T cell populations in blood had undergone clonal expansion by week 6 at 0.1 to 3.0 mg/kg.

Specimen: CD4+ or CD8+ T cells sorted from blood, collected in a trial of the OX40 agonist ivuxolimab. The receptor's source is an adult with an advanced solid tumor such as melanoma, head and neck, liver or kidney cancer. V is TRBV27 and J is TRBJ1-1; D not resolved. CDR3 in DNA: TGTGCCAGCAGTTTAAAGCCAGCCCATGGCACTGAAGCTTTCTTT. Protein sequence: CASSLKPAHGTEAFF.